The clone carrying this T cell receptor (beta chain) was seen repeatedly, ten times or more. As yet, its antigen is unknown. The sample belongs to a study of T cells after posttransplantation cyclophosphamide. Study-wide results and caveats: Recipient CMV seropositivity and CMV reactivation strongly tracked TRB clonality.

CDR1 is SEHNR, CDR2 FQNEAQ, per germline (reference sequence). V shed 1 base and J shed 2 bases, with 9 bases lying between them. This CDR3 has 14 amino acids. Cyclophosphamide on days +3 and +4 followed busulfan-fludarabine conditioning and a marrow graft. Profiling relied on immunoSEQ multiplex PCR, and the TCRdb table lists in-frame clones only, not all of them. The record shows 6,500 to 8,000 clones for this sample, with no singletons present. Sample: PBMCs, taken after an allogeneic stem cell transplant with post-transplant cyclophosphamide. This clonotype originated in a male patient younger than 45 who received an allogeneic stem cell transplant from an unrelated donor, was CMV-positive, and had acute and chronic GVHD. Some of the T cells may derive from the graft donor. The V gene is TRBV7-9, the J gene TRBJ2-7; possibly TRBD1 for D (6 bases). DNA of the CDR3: TGTGCCAGCAGCTTAGGGACAGATCCCTACGAGCAGTACTTC. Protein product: CASSLGTDPYEQYF.